These 5 T cell receptor beta chains share one sample of origin, sequenced in a study of T-cell memory formation after mild COVID-19. TCRdb passed the 5' RACE reads through MiXCR, listing each CDR3 protein once. The repertoire consists of 550,000 to 700,000 distinct CDR3 sequences, with about a sixth occurring once and the leading ten covering around 13%. Input material: PBMCs or a T cell subset sorted from them (not recorded which). All receptors derive from an adult woman who had mild COVID-19 (a few samples of this study predate the infection). Cell type and time point are not known.

This chain connects TRBV6-6 to TRBJ2-7; no reliable D call. The CDR3 totals 15 residues. Trimming left V 6 bases short and J 3 bases short, with 18 bases between. Germline values: CDR1 MNHNY, CDR2 SVGAGI (reference sequence). The CDR3 DNA reads as TGTGCCAGCAGCTTCCAAGAGTGGTGGAACTACGAGCAGTACTTC. This sequence encodes CASSFQEWWNYEQYF.

This clonotype was seen only a few times. The chain recombines TRBV20-1 with TRBJ2-7, with D possibly matching TRBD2 (6 bases). V lost 7 bases, J lost 2 bases, and 15 bases lay in between. This CDR3 has 13 residues. Germline V gene data show CDR1 as DFQATT and CDR2 as SNEGSKA (reference sequence). This CDR3 is CSGRLADPYEQYF. CDR3 DNA: TGCAGTGGGAGGTTAGCGGATCCCTACGAGCAGTACTTC.

A remark on this clonotype: Mismatch with germline at one junction end may stem from a read error. The V gene is TRBV6-1, the J gene TRBJ2-7, with D tentatively TRBD1 or TRBD2 (5 bases each). Germline CDR1 reads MNHNS; CDR2 reads SASEGT. CDR3 size: 12 residues. CDR3 DNA sequence: TGTGCCAGCAGCCGAGGGGAAACCGAGGAGTACTTC. Protein sequence: CASSRGETEEYF.

This clonotype was seen ten or more times. V gene TRBV10-3 combines with J gene TRBJ2-2; D tentatively reads TRBD1 or TRBD2 (5 bases each). Germline V gene sequence: CDR1 ENHRY, CDR2 SYGVKD. CDR3 size: 12 residues. Trimming left V 9 bases short and J 4 bases short, with 9 bases between. As DNA, the CDR3 is TGTGCCATTAAGAGGGGCACCGGGGAGCTGTTTTTT. Translating it yields CAIKRGTGELFF.

This chain links TRBV4-1 with TRBJ2-7; tentative D call: TRBD2 (6 bases). There are 15 residues in the CDR3. Germline V gene lookup returns CDR1 MGHRA and CDR2 YSYEKL. V shed 1 base and J shed 6 bases, with 16 bases lying between them. CDR3 DNA sequence: TGCGCCAGCAGCCAAGGGCGGGACGCGCCAAGCGAGCAGTACTTC. Residues: CASSQGRDAPSEQYF.